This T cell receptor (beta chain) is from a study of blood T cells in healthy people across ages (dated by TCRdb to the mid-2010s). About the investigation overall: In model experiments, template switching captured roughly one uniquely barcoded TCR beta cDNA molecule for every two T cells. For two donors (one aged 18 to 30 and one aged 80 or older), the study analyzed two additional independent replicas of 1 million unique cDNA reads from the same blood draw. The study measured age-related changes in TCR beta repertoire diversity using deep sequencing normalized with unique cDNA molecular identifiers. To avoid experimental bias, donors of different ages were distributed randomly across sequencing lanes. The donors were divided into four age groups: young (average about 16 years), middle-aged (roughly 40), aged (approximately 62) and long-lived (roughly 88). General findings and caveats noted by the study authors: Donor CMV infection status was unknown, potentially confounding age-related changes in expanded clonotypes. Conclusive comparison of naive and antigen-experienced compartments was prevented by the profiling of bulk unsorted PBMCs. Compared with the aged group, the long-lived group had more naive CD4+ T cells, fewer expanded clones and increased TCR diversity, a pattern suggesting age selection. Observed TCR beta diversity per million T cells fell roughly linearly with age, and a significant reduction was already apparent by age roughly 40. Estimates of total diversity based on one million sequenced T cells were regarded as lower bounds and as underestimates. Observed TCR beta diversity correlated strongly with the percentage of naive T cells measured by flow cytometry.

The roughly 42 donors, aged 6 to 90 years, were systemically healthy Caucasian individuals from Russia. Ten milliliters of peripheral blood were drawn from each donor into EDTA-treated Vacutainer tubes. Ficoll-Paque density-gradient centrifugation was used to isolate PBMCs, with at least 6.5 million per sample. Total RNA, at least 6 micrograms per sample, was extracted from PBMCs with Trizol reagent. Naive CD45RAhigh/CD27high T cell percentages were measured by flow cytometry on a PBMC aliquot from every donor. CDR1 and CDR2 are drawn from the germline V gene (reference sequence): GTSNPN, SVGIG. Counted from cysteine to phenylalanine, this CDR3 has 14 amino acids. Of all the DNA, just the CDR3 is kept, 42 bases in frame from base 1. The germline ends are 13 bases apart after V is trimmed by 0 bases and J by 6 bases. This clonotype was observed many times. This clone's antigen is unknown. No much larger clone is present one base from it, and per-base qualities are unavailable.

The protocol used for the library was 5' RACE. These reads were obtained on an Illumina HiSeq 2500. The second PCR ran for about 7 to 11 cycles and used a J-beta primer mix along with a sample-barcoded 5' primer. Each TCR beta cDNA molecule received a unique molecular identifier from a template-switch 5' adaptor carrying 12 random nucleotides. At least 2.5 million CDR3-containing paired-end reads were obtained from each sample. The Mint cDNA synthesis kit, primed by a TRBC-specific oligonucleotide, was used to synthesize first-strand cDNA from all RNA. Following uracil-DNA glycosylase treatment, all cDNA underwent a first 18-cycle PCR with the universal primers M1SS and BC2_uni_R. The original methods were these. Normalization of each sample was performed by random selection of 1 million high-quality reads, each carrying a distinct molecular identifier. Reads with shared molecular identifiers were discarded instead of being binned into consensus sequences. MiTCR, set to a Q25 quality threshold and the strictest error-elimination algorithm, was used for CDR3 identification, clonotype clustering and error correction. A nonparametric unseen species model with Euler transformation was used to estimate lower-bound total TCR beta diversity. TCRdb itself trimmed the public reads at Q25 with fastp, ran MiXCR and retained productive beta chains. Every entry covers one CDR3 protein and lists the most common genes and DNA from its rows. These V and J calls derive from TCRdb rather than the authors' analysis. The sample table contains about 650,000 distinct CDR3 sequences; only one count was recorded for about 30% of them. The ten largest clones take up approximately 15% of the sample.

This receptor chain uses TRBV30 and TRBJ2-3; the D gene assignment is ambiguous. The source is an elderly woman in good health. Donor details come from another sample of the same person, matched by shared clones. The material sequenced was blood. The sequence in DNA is TGTGCCTGGAGTGTAAATGGGGTCCCCGATACGCAGTATTTT. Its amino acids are CAWSVNGVPDTQYF.